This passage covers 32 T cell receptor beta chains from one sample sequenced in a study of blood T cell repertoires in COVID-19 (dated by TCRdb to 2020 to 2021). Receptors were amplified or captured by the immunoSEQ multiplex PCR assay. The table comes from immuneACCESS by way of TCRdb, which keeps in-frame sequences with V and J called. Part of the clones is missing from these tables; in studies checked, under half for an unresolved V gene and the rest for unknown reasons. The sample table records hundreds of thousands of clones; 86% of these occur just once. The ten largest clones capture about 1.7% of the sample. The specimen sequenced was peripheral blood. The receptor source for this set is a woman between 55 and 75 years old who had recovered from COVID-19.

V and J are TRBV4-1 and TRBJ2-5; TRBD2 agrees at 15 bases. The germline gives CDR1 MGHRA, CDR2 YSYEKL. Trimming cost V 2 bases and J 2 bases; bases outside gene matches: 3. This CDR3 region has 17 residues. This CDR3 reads CASSQRTSGGAQETQYF. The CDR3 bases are TGCGCCAGCAGCCAACGGACTAGCGGGGGGGCTCAAGAGACCCAGTACTTC.

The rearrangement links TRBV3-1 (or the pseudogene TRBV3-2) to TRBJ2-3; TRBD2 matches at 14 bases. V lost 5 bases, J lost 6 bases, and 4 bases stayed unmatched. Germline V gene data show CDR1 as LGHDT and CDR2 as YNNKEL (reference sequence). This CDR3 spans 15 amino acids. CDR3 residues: CASSWTSGGKDTQYF. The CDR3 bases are TGTGCCAGCAGCTGGACTAGCGGGGGGAAGGATACGCAGTATTTT.

CDR3 coding DNA: TGTGCCAGGACCAGCGGGGGGGGCACAGATACGCAGTATTTT. It encodes CARTSGGGTDTQYF. The chain is built from TRBV6-4 and TRBJ2-3; 10 nucleotides line up with TRBD2. This CDR3 is built from 14 residues. The V and J ends lost 9 bases and 1 base, in that order; junction bases with no gene match: 4. Germline CDR1 MRHNA, CDR2 SNTAGT.

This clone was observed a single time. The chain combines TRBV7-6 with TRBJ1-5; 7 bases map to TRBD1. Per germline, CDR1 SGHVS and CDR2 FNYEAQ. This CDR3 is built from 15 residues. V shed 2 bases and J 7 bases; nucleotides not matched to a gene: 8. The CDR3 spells CASSLMEGANQPQHF. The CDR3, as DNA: TGTGCCAGCAGCTTAATGGAGGGGGCAAACCAGCCCCAGCATTTT.

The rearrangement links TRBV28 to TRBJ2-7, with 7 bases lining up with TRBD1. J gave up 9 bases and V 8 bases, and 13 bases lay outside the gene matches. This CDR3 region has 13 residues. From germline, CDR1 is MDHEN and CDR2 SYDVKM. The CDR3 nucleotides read TGTGCCAGCGTCAGGACAGGTCCAGGAGTGCAGTACTTC. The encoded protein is CASVRTGPGVQYF.

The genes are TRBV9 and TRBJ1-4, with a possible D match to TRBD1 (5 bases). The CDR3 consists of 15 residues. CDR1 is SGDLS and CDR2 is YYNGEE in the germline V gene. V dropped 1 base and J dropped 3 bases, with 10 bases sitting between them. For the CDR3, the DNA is TGTGCCAGCAGCGTAATAGGGGTGGCTAATGAAAAACTGTTTTTT. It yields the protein CASSVIGVANEKLFF.

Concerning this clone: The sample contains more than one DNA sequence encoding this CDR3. Written as DNA, the CDR3 is TGTGCCAGCAGCCCCCTTTACGAGCAGTACTTC. The encoded protein is CASSPLYEQYF. The chain recombines TRBV7-8 with TRBJ2-7, with D unresolved. This CDR3 has 11 residues. The V end was cut by 5 bases, the J end by 4 bases, with 6 bases between. Germline V gene lookup returns CDR1 SGHVS and CDR2 FQNEAQ.

The CDR3 spells CASSLSGRGVNTEAFF. DNA for the CDR3: TGCGCCAGCAGCTTGAGTGGCAGGGGGGTGAACACTGAAGCTTTCTTT. This chain connects TRBV5-1 to TRBJ1-1; 7 bases line up with TRBD1. The CDR3 extends over 16 amino acids. Trimming at V came to 1 base and at J to 0 bases, leaving 6 bases not matched to a gene. Germline values: CDR1 SGHRS, CDR2 YFSETQ.

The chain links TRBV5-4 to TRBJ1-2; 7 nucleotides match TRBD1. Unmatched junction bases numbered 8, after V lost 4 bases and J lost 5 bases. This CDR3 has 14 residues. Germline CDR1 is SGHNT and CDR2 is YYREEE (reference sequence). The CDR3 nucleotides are TGTGCCAGCAGCCCCGGACAGGCCTTATATGGCTACACCTTC. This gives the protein CASSPGQALYGYTF.

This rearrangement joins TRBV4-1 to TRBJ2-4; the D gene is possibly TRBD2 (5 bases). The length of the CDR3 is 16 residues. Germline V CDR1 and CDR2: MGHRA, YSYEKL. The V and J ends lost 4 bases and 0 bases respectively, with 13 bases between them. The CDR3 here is CASSPRTPLAKNIQYF. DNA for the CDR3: TGCGCCAGCAGCCCGCGGACTCCGCTAGCCAAAAACATTCAGTACTTC.

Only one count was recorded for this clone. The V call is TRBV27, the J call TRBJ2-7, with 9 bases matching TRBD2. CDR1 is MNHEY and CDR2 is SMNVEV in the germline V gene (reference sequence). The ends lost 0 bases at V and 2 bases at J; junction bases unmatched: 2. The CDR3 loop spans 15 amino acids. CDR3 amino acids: CASSLSGGGAYEQYF. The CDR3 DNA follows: TGTGCCAGCAGTTTATCTGGCGGGGGGGCCTACGAGCAGTACTTC.

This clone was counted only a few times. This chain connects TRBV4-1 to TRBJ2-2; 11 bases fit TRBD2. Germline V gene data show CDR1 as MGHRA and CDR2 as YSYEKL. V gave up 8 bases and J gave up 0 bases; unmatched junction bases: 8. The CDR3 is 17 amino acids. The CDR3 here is CASRALAGVPNTGELFF. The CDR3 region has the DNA TGCGCCAGCCGAGCACTAGCGGGGGTGCCGAACACCGGGGAGCTGTTTTTT.

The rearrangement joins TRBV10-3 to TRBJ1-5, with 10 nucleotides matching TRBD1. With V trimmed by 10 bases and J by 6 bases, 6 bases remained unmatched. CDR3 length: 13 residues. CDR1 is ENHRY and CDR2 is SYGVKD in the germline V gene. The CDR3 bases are TGTGCCACTGGGACAGGGGAGGGTCAGCCCCAGCATTTT. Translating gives CATGTGEGQPQHF.

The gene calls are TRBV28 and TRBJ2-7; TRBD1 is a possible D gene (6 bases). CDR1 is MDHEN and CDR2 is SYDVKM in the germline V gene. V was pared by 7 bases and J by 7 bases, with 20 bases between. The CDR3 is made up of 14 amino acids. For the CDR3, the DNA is TGTGCCAGCACTCGCGGACTCAGGGGATGGGAGCAGTACTTC. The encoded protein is CASTRGLRGWEQYF.

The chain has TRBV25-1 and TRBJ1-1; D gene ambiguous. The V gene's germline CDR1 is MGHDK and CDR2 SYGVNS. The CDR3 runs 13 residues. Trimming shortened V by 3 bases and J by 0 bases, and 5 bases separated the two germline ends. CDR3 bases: TGTGCCAGCAGTGATCGGTTGAACACTGAAGCTTTCTTT. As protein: CASSDRLNTEAFF.

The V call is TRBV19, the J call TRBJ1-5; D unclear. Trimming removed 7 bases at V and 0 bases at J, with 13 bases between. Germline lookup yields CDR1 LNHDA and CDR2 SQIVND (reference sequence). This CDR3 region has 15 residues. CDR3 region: CASMSRLYSNQPQHF. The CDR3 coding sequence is TGTGCCAGTATGTCCCGCCTCTATAGCAATCAGCCCCAGCATTTT.

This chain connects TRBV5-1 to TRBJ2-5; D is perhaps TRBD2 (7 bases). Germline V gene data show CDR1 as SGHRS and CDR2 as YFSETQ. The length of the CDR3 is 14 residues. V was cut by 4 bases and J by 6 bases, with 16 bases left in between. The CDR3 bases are TGCGCCAGCAGCCCAGAGGGGGGGGACCAGACCCAGTACTTC. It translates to CASSPEGGDQTQYF.

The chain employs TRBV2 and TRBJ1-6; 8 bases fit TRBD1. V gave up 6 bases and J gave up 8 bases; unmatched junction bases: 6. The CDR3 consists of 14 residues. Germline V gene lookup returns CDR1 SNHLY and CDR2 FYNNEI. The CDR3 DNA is TGTGCCAGCAGACCTGACAGGGGCGATTCACCCCTCCACTTT. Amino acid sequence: CASRPDRGDSPLHF.

CDR3 sequence reads: CASSLGDDRENTIYF. Here the CDR3 DNA reads TGTGCCAGCAGCTTGGGGGATGACAGGGAGAACACCATATATTTT. J is TRBJ1-3 and V is TRBV5-4, with 7 bases aligning to TRBD1. Germline loops: CDR1 SGHNT, CDR2 YYREEE (reference sequence). V lost 0 bases, J lost 7 bases, and 7 bases stayed unmatched. The CDR3 covers 15 residues.

CDR3 loop: CASSLDTGWNEQYF. Here the CDR3 DNA reads TGCGCCAGCAGCTTGGATACGGGGTGGAACGAGCAGTACTTC. The rearrangement joins TRBV5-1 to TRBJ2-7, with D possibly matching TRBD2 (5 bases). Trimming shortened V by 0 bases and J by 5 bases, and 12 bases separated the two germline ends. Germline CDR1 SGHRS, CDR2 YFSETQ. CDR3 size: 14 residues.

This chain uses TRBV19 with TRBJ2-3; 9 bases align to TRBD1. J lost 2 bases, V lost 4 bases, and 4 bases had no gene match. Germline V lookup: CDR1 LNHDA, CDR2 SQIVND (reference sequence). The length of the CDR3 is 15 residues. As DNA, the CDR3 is TGTGCCAGTAGTACAGGGACAGGGAACACAGATACGCAGTATTTT. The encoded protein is CASSTGTGNTDTQYF.

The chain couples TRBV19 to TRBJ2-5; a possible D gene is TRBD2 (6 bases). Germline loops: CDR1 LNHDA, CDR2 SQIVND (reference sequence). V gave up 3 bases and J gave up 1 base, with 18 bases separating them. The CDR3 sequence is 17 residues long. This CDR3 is CASSMGGRAGGQETQYF. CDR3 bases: TGTGCCAGTAGTATGGGGGGACGCGCCGGTGGCCAAGAGACCCAGTACTTC.

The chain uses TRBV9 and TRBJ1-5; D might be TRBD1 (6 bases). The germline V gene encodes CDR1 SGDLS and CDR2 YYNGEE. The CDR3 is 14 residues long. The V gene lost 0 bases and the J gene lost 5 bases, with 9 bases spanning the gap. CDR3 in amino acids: CASSVGTAHQPQHF. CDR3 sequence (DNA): TGTGCCAGCAGCGTAGGGACAGCGCATCAGCCCCAGCATTTT.

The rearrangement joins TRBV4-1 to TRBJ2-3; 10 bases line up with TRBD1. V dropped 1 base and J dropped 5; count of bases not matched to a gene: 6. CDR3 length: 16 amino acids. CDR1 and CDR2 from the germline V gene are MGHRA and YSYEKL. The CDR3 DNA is TGCGCCAGCAGCCAAGTGGGACAGGGGAGGAAAGATACGCAGTATTTT. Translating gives CASSQVGQGRKDTQYF.

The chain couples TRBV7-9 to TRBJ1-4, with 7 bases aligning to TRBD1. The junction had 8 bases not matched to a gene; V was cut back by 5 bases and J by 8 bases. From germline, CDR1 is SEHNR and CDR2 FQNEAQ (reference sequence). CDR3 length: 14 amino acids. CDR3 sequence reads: CASSITGVGEKLFF. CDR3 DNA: TGTGCCAGCAGCATTACAGGGGTCGGGGAAAAACTGTTTTTT.

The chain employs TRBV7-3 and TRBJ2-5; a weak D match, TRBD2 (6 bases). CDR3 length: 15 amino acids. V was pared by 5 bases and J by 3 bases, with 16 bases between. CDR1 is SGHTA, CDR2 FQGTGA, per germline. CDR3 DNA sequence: TGTGCCAGCAGCATCACCGGGACTTTTAAAGAGACCCAGTACTTC. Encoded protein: CASSITGTFKETQYF.

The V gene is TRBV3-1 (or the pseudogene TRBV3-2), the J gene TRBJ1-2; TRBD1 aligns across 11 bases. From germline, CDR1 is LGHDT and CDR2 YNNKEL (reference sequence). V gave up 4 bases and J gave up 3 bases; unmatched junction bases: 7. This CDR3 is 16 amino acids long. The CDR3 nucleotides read TGTGCCAGCAGCCTACCTAGGACAGGGGGCTACTATGGCTACACCTTC. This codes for CASSLPRTGGYYGYTF.

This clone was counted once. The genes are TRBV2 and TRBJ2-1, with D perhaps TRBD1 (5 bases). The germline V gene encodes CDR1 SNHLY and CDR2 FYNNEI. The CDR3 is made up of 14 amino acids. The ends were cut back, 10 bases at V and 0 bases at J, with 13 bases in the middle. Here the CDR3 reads CATPTESSYNEQFF. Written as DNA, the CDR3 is TGTGCCACCCCGACAGAGAGCTCCTACAATGAGCAGTTCTTC.

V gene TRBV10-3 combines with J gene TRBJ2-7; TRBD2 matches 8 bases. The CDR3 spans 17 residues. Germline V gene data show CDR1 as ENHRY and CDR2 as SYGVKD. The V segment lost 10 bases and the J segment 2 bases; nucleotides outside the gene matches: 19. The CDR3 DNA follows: TGTGCCACCAAGCTTGGCCCCCCTACTAGCGGCGCCTACGAGCAGTACTTC. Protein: CATKLGPPTSGAYEQYF.

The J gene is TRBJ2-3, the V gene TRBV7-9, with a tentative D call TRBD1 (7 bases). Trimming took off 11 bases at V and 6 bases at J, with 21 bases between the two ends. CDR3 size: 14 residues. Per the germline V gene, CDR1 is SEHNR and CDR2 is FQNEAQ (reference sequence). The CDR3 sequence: CAARSAGTADTQYF. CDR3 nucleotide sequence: TGTGCCGCTAGGAGCGCGGGGACAGCGGATACGCAGTATTTT.

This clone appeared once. CDR3 DNA sequence: TGTGCCAGCAGACCCTCGGGGAGGGTCGGCTACACCTTC. It specifies CASRPSGRVGYTF. This chain joins TRBV27 and TRBJ1-2; D gene ambiguous. The V end was cut by 6 bases, the J end by 8 bases, with 16 bases between. Germline V gene data show CDR1 as MNHEY and CDR2 as SMNVEV (reference sequence). The CDR3 has 13 amino acids.

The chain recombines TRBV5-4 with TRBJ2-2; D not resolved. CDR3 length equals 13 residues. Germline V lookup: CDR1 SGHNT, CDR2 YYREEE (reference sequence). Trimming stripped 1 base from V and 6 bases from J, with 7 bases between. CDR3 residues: CASSLFSAGELFF. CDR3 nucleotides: TGTGCCAGCAGCTTGTTCTCCGCCGGGGAGCTGTTTTTT.